Sequencing of this T cell receptor beta chain was carried out in a study of regulatory T cells in long-lasting Graves disease. With 4 bases removed from V and 5 bases from J, the gap between germline ends came to 29 bases. From germline, CDR1 is LGHDT and CDR2 YNNKEL (reference sequence). The length of the CDR3 is 19 residues. In its sample, this clonotype was seen many times. Its matching antigen is unknown. Overall study results and limits: Persistent disease favored TRBV28, TRBJ1-2 and TRBJ2-5.

Noted time point: newly diagnosed GD, antithyroid drugs for less than 3 months. Making the TCR library involved RNA that had been extracted from PBMCs. Researchers made TCR beta libraries by using iRepertoire HTBI primers and running Arm-PCR on CDR3 regions. TCRdb called the multiplex PCR reads again in MiXCR, with one record for every CDR3 protein. This sample has around 500,000 distinct CDR3 sequences; roughly 13% occur once, and the top ten carry 10%. These same records also appear under a second study, on T cells in Graves' hyperthyroidism and ophthalmopathy.

The source was peripheral blood mononuclear cells (PBMCs), collected at new diagnosis, from a patient treated with antithyroid drugs. V usage is TRBV3-1 and J usage is TRBJ1-1; the D gene is possibly TRBD1 (5 bases). This receptor was identified in a young man with Graves disease. CDR3 bases: TGTGCCAGCAGCCTTGACCTTCCCCGGGGGTTTTTCTACCAAACTGAAGCTTTCTTT. This gives the protein CASSLDLPRGFFYQTEAFF.